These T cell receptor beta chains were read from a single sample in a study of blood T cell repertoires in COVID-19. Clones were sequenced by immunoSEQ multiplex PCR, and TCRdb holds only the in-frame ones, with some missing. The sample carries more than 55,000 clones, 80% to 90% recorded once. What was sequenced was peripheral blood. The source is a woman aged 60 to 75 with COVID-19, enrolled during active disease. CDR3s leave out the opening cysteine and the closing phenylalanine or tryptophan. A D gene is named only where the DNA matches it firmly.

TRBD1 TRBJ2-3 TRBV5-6 ASSFPGGADTQY
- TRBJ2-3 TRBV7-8 ASSLDLAPDTQY
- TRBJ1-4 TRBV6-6 ASSSSGSTNEKLF
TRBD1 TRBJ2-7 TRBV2 ASRGPGQQSYEQY
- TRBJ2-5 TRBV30 AWRLAQETQY
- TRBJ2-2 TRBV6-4 ASSDSVGANTGELF
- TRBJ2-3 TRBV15 ATSRDLPARTDTQY
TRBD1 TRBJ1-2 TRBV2 ARTGGGNYGYT
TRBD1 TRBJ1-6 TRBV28 ASSDPGQGYYNSPLH
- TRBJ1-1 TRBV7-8 ASSLASNRITEAF
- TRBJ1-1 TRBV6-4 ASNRPGVTEAF
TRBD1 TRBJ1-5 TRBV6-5 ASRAGQGGNQPQH
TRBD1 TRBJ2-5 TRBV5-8 ASRSAGTGVRETQY
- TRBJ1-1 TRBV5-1 ASRGTMNTEAF
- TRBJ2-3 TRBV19 ASSSPNSAASTDTQY
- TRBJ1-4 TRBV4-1 ASSWNRVEKLF
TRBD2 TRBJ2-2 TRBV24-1 ATSERTSGDTGELF
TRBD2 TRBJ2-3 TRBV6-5 ASSWALAGTQY
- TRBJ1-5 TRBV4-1 ASSQVKGGVVSQPQH
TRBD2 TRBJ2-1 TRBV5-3 ARSTLTSGVYNEQF
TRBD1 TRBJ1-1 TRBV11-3 ASSTGQGKNTEAF